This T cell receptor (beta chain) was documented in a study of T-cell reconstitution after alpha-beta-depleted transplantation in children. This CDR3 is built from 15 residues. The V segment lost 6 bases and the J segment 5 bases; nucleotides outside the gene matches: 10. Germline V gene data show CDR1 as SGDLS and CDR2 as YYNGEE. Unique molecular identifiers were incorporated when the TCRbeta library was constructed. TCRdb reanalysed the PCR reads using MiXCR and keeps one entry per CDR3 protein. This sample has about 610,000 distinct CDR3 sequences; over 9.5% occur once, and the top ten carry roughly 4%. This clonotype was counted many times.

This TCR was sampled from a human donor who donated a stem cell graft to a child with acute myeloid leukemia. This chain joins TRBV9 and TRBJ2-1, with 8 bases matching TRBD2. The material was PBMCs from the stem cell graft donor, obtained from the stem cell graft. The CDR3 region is CASTYLGREDNEQFF. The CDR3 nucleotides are TGTGCCAGCACCTACCTCGGGCGGGAGGACAATGAGCAGTTCTTC. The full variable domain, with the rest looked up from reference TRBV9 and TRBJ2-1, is DSGVTQTPKHLITATGQRVTLRCSPRSGDLSVYWYQQSLDQGLQFLIQYYNGEERAKGNILERFSAQQFPDLHSELNLSSLELGDSALYFCASTYLGREDNEQFFGPGTRLTVL.